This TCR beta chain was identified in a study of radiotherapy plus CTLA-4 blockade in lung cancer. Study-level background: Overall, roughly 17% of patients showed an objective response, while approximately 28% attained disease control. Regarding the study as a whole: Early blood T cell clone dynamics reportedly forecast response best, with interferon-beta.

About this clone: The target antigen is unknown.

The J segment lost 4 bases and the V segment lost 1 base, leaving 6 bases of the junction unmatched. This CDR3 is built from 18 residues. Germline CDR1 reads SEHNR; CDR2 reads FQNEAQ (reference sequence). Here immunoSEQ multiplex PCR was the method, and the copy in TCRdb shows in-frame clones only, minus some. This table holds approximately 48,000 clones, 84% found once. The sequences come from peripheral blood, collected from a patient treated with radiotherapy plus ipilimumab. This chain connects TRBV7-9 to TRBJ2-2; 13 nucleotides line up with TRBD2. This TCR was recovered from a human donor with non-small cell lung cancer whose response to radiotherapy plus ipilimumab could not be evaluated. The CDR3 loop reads CASSLGGLAGVVTGELFF. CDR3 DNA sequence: TGTGCCAGCAGCTTAGGTGGACTAGCGGGAGTGGTCACCGGGGAGCTGTTTTTT.